The entry below describes one TCR beta chain. CDR3 length: 13 residues. V gave up 4 bases and J gave up 4 bases, with 8 bases separating them. Germline assignment: CDR1 LNHNV and CDR2 YYDKDF (reference sequence). The sample is drawn from a study of shared clonotypes between healthy human individuals. Naive CD8 cells were CD45RO-negative, positively selected for CCR7, excluding terminally differentiated effector memory CD45RA+ cells. The donor cohort consisted entirely of Caucasian adults residing in Nashville, Tennessee. Each sorted subset replicate got 200 ng genomic DNA, around 29,000 genomes. In the authors' workflow: Filtering differed since immunoSEQ provided only junctions, with no quality scores. The protocol was immunoSEQ multiplex PCR, while the TCRdb copy is restricted to in-frame clones and leaves out a portion. The D gene and trimming were derived from the DNA, and the V and J assignments and clone size from that table. The table has more than 600,000 clones, roughly 94% seen once.

The V call is TRBV15, the J call TRBJ2-1, with unresolved D. The sample was naive CD8+ T cells sorted from blood. This TCR came from a man under 40 in good health. Here the CDR3 reads CATSIDEYNEQFF. In DNA form, the CDR3 reads TGTGCCACCAGCATTGACGAGTACAATGAGCAGTTCTTC.